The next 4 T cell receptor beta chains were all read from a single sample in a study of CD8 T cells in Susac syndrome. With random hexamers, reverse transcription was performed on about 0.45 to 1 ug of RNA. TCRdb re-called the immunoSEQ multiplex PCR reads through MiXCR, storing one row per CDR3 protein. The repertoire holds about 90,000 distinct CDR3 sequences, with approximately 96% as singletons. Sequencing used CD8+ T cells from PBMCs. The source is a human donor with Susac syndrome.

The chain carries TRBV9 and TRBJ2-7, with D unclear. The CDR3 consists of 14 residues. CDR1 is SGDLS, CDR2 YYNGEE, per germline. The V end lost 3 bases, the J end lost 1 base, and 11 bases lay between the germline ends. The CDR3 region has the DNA TGTGCCAGCAGCGAGAGAGGTGCGTCCTACGAGCAGTACTTC. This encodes CASSERGASYEQYF.

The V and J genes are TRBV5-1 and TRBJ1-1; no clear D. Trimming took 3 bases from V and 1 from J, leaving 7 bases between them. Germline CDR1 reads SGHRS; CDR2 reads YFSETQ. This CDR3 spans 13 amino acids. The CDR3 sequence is CASSSGRNTEAFF. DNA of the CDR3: TGCGCCAGCAGCTCTGGCAGGAACACTGAAGCTTTCTTT.

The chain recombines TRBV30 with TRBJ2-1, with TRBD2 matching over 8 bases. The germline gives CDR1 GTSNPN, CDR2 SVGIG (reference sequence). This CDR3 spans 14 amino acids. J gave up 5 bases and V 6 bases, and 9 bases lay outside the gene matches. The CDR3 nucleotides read TGTGCCTGCAACAGGGTCGGGAGGGACAATGAGCAGTTCTTC. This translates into CACNRVGRDNEQFF.

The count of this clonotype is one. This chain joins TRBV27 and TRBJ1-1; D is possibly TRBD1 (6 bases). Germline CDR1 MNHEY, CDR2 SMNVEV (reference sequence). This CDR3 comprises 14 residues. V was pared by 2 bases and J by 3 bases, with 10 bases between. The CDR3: CASSLGGSDTEAFF. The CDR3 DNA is TGTGCCAGCAGTTTAGGGGGCTCGGACACTGAAGCTTTCTTT.